One sample yielded the 32 T cell receptor beta chains listed below, sequenced in a study of cytomegalovirus exposure and HLA in healthy donors. Researchers ran the PCR with 60 Vbeta and 13 Jbeta primers. Clones were read by immunoSEQ multiplex PCR, and TCRdb kept only the in-frame ones, dropping some. In the table there are about 160,000 clones, 77% of which are singletons. Material: PBMCs. The receptor source for this set is a woman between 25 and 40 years old in good health and CMV-seronegative.

This chain connects TRBV28 to TRBJ2-1; 11 positions agree with TRBD1. This CDR3 has 16 residues. The trim removed 1 base at V and 4 bases at J, leaving 3 bases unmatched. Looked up from germline, CDR1 is MDHEN and CDR2 is SYDVKM. CDR3 sequence: CASSLSDRGLYNEQFF. The CDR3 DNA reads as TGTGCCAGCAGTTTATCGGACAGGGGGCTGTACAATGAGCAGTTCTTC. The full variable domain, its missing parts supplied by reference TRBV28 and TRBJ2-1, is DVKVTQSSRYLVKRTGEKVFLECVQDMDHENMFWYRQDPGLGLRLIYFSYDVKMKEKGDIPEGYSVSREKKERFSLILESASTNQTSMYLCASSLSDRGLYNEQFFGPGTRLTVL.

Here the CDR3 reads CSVGGYRNTEAFF. For the CDR3, the DNA is TGCAGCGTGGGGGGGTATCGGAACACTGAAGCTTTCTTT. The chain joins TRBV29-1 to TRBJ1-1; a possible D gene is TRBD1 (5 bases). Germline-derived CDR1 and CDR2 are SQVTM and ANQGSEA. The CDR3 has 13 amino acids. V was pared by 6 bases and J by 1 base, with 12 bases between.

This chain links TRBV5-4 with TRBJ2-1; 8 bases are a match to TRBD1. The ends lost 2 bases at V and 3 bases at J; junction bases unmatched: 1. CDR3 length equals 14 residues. Germline CDR1 and CDR2: SGHNT and YYREEE (reference sequence). CDR3 DNA: TGTGCCAGCAGCTTCGGACAGGGCTACAATGAGCAGTTCTTC. This encodes CASSFGQGYNEQFF.

This clone came up a few times. The chain has TRBV5-6 and TRBJ2-5, with D hard to call. The CDR3 covers 14 residues. V was trimmed by 0 bases and J by 3 bases, leaving 9 bases between them. Germline values: CDR1 SGHDT, CDR2 YYEEEE. The CDR3 protein is CASSLDSLEETQYF. Here the CDR3 DNA reads TGTGCCAGCAGCTTGGACTCGTTAGAAGAGACCCAGTACTTC. Full variable domain (remainder filled in from reference TRBV5-6 and TRBJ2-5): DAGVTQSPTHLIKTRGQQVTLRCSPKSGHDTVSWYQQALGQGPQFIFQYYEEEERQRGNFPDRFSGHQFPNYSSELNVNALLLGDSALYLCASSLDSLEETQYFGPGTRLLVL.

The chain recombines TRBV19 with TRBJ2-7; TRBD2 matches 7 bases. Germline V lookup: CDR1 LNHDA, CDR2 SQIVND (reference sequence). J lost 5 bases, V lost 6 bases, and 10 bases had no gene match. CDR3 size: 14 residues. CDR3 sequence reads: CASRTGGSSDEQYF. The CDR3 DNA sequence: TGTGCCAGTAGGACCGGGGGGTCGTCCGACGAGCAGTACTTC. Complete variable domain (other parts from reference TRBV19 and TRBJ2-7): DGGITQSPKYLFRKEGQNVTLSCEQNLNHDAMYWYRQDPGQGLRLIYYSQIVNDFQKGDIAEGYSVSREKKESFPLTVTSAQKNPTAFYLCASRTGGSSDEQYFGPGTRLTVT.

As DNA, the CDR3 is TGTGCCAGCTCACCATCCTCAGGGCCACCCCTCCACTTT. The encoded protein is CASSPSSGPPLHF. V gene TRBV18 combines with J gene TRBJ1-6; D is perhaps TRBD1 (5 bases). The length of the CDR3 is 13 residues. Germline lookup yields CDR1 KGHSH and CDR2 LQKENI. V dropped 2 bases and J dropped 11 bases, with 10 bases sitting between them.

V usage is TRBV15 and J usage is TRBJ2-6, with TRBD1 identical over 9 bases. Unmatched junction bases numbered 13, after V lost 9 bases and J lost 4 bases. Germline V CDR1 and CDR2: LNHNV, YYDKDF (reference sequence). CDR3 length: 17 residues. The CDR3 loop reads CATKPQRQGGGANVLTF. In nucleotides, the CDR3 is TGTGCCACTAAACCTCAGCGACAGGGGGGCGGGGCCAACGTCCTGACTTTC.

The chain combines TRBV28 with TRBJ1-2; the match to TRBD1 covers 11 bases. Per germline, CDR1 MDHEN and CDR2 SYDVKM. Trimming took 8 bases from V and 4 from J; bases not matched to a gene: 6. The CDR3 runs 14 residues. CDR3 DNA: TGTGCCAGCCTCGGGACAGGGGGTGGCTATGGCTACACCTTC. Translated: CASLGTGGGYGYTF.

This clone was detected only a few times. V and J are TRBV5-4 and TRBJ2-7; TRBD2 aligns across 12 bases. The length of the CDR3 is 17 residues. V lost 4 bases, J lost 6 bases, and 14 bases stayed unmatched. The V gene's germline CDR1 is SGHNT and CDR2 YYREEE (reference sequence). In DNA form, the CDR3 reads TGTGCCAGCAGCGAAGGACTAGCGGGATTGCATTCTAGCGAGCAGTACTTC. Translated, it gives CASSEGLAGLHSSEQYF.

The gene calls are TRBV10-1 and TRBJ2-4; 10 bases line up with TRBD2. Germline CDR1 WNHNN, CDR2 SYGVQD (reference sequence). With V trimmed by 2 bases and J by 2 bases, 6 bases remained unmatched. CDR3 length: 17 residues. For the CDR3, the DNA is TGCGCCAGCAGTGAGGGGGTTAGCGGGAGGCCCAAAAACATTCAGTACTTC. Its protein product is CASSEGVSGRPKNIQYF.

The gene calls are TRBV6-1 and TRBJ1-1; 7 positions agree with TRBD1. V lost 6 bases, J lost 0 bases, and 7 bases stayed unmatched. The CDR3 length is 15 residues. Per the germline V gene, CDR1 is MNHNS and CDR2 is SASEGT. CDR3 sequence (DNA): TGTGCCAGCAGACCCCTGACAGGGATGAACACTGAAGCTTTCTTT. It codes for CASRPLTGMNTEAFF.

This chain links TRBV4-1 with TRBJ1-2, with 12 bases aligning to TRBD1. The CDR3 consists of 16 residues. Germline V gene data show CDR1 as MGHRA and CDR2 as YSYEKL. Germline trimming cut 3 bases from V and 4 bases from J; bases unmatched to any gene: 6. CDR3 residues: CASSHPGDRGLYGYTF. CDR3 nucleotide sequence: TGCGCCAGCAGCCATCCCGGGGACAGGGGGCTCTATGGCTACACCTTC.

The J gene is TRBJ2-1, the V gene TRBV25-1; the D gene is possibly TRBD2 (6 bases). The germline V and J ends were trimmed by 1 base and 0 bases, with 10 bases remaining between them. Germline values: CDR1 MGHDK, CDR2 SYGVNS. The CDR3 is 16 residues long. This chain's CDR3 is CASSEFSGSSYNEQFF. The CDR3 DNA reads TGTGCCAGCAGTGAATTCAGCGGGTCCTCCTACAATGAGCAGTTCTTC.

This rearrangement joins TRBV4-1 to TRBJ2-5, with 9 bases lining up with TRBD2. The CDR3 runs to 15 residues. The junction had 8 bases not matched to a gene; V was cut back by 4 bases and J by 5 bases. Looked up from germline, CDR1 is MGHRA and CDR2 is YSYEKL. The CDR3 sequence is CASSLHRSGGETQYF. CDR3 bases: TGCGCCAGCAGCCTTCACCGTAGCGGGGGTGAGACCCAGTACTTC.

The chain joins TRBV27 to TRBJ2-7, with 8 nucleotides matching TRBD1. V lost 0 bases and J lost 1; bases outside the gene matches: 5. CDR3 length: 16 amino acids. Germline assignment: CDR1 MNHEY and CDR2 SMNVEV (reference sequence). The CDR3 DNA reads as TGTGCCAGCAGTTTATCAGCAGGGACAGGTTCCTACGAGCAGTACTTC. This translates into CASSLSAGTGSYEQYF.

This clone was seen only a few times. The chain employs TRBV18 and TRBJ2-5, with 8 positions matching TRBD2. J was trimmed by 5 bases and V by 4 bases; bases with no gene match: 9. CDR1 is KGHSH and CDR2 is LQKENI in the germline V gene. The CDR3 spans 15 residues. The chain's CDR3 is CASSRAGGRLETQYF. For the CDR3, the DNA is TGTGCCAGCTCACGAGCGGGCGGGAGGTTGGAGACCCAGTACTTC. Looking up the rest from reference TRBV18 and TRBJ2-5 gives the full variable domain: NAGVMQNPRHLVRRRGQEARLRCSPMKGHSHVYWYRQLPEEGLKFMVYLQKENIIDESGMPKERFSAEFPKEGPSILRIQQVVRGDSAAYFCASSRAGGRLETQYFGPGTRLLVL.

The gene calls are TRBV6-5 and TRBJ2-5; D gene uncertain. Trimming stripped 6 bases from V and 2 bases from J, with 13 bases between. The germline gives CDR1 MNHEY, CDR2 SVGAGI. The CDR3 totals 14 residues. CDR3: CASRLGRLQETQYF. The CDR3 DNA reads TGTGCCAGCAGACTGGGCAGGCTTCAAGAGACCCAGTACTTC.

This clone has only one observation. The chain couples TRBV6-1 to TRBJ2-5; TRBD1 matches at 9 bases. The CDR3 is 16 amino acids. Germline CDR1 MNHNS, CDR2 SASEGT. J was trimmed by 2 bases and V by 3 bases; bases with no gene match: 7. The CDR3 nucleotides are TGTGCCAGCAGTGAGGGGACAGGGTCATATCAAGAGACCCAGTACTTC. Translated: CASSEGTGSYQETQYF.

V is TRBV18 and J is TRBJ1-1; the D gene is possibly TRBD1 (5 bases). CDR3 length equals 12 residues. Germline CDR1 KGHSH, CDR2 LQKENI. Trimming left V 4 bases short and J 6 bases short, with 9 bases between. In DNA form, the CDR3 reads TGTGCCAGCTCACGCCAGGGATCTGAAGCTTTCTTT. This encodes CASSRQGSEAFF.

The rearrangement joins TRBV6-6 to TRBJ2-4; D is perhaps TRBD1 (5 bases). This CDR3 is 13 amino acids long. Trimming stripped 7 bases from V and 9 bases from J, with 16 bases between. Germline V lookup: CDR1 MNHNY, CDR2 SVGAGI (reference sequence). The CDR3: CASNLKGWAIQYF. The CDR3 nucleotides are TGTGCCAGCAACCTGAAGGGGTGGGCCATTCAGTACTTC.

The chain has TRBV27 and TRBJ2-7; no definite D call. Germline loops: CDR1 MNHEY, CDR2 SMNVEV (reference sequence). The CDR3 is 15 amino acids. The V and J ends lost 5 bases and 0 bases respectively, with 14 bases between them. The CDR3 sequence: CASSRSPASSYEQYF. The CDR3 bases are TGTGCCAGCAGTCGGTCCCCTGCCTCCTCCTACGAGCAGTACTTC.

The CDR3 reads CASSLGPELDGTEAFF. CDR3 nucleotide sequence: TGTGCCAGCAGCTTAGGGCCAGAACTCGACGGAACTGAAGCTTTCTTT. The chain combines TRBV7-3 with TRBJ1-1; no firm D call. This CDR3 contains 16 residues. Germline CDR1 reads SGHTA; CDR2 reads FQGTGA. V was pared by 2 bases and J by 5 bases, with 18 bases between.

V gene TRBV19 combines with J gene TRBJ2-7; D is unclear. Per germline, CDR1 LNHDA and CDR2 SQIVND (reference sequence). V was clipped by 3 bases and J by 0 bases, with 15 bases between them. The CDR3 consists of 16 residues. The CDR3 DNA reads as TGTGCCAGTAGTATCATTGGCGGTGTGAGCTCCTACGAGCAGTACTTC. Residues: CASSIIGGVSSYEQYF.

The chain carries TRBV6-1 and TRBJ1-2, with D tentatively TRBD1 (6 bases). The CDR3 is 14 amino acids. The germline V and J ends were trimmed by 4 bases and 4 bases, with 13 bases remaining between them. CDR1 MNHNS and CDR2 SASEGT come from the germline V gene. This CDR3 reads CASSAQGYGYGYTF. The CDR3 DNA is TGTGCCAGCAGTGCCCAGGGGTATGGCTATGGCTACACCTTC.

For the CDR3, the DNA is TGTGCCTGGAGTGCACAGGGGGCGACGCCCCAGCATTTT. It codes for CAWSAQGATPQHF. V usage is TRBV30 and J usage is TRBJ1-5, with 9 bases that match TRBD1. The CDR3 is 13 amino acids. V gave up 1 base and J gave up 9 bases; unmatched junction bases: 4. Germline V gene sequence: CDR1 GTSNPN, CDR2 SVGIG (reference sequence).

V and J are TRBV13 and TRBJ2-7; 8 nucleotides align to TRBD1. CDR1 PRHDT and CDR2 FYEKMQ come from the germline V gene (reference sequence). The CDR3 length is 13 residues. V was clipped by 6 bases and J by 3 bases; unmatched bases: 4. This chain's CDR3 is CASSYDRGYEQYF. In DNA form, the CDR3 reads TGTGCCAGCAGTTATGACAGGGGCTACGAGCAGTACTTC.

The gene calls are TRBV7-9 and TRBJ1-1; the D is unclear. The CDR3 is 17 amino acids. CDR1 is SEHNR, CDR2 FQNEAQ, per germline (reference sequence). Trimming left V 1 base short and J 3 bases short, with 18 bases between. The CDR3 DNA reads TGTGCCAGCAGCTTAGGCTCGGGGTGGGTCGAGGACACTGAAGCTTTCTTT. This gives the protein CASSLGSGWVEDTEAFF.

The chain recombines TRBV9 with TRBJ1-2, with D possibly being TRBD1 (5 bases). The CDR3 runs 12 residues. Germline-derived CDR1 and CDR2 are SGDLS and YYNGEE. Trimming removed 6 bases from V and 7 bases from J, with 13 bases in between. This CDR3 reads CASNKAQGGYTF. The CDR3 nucleotides are TGTGCCAGCAATAAGGCCCAGGGTGGCTACACCTTC.

This chain connects TRBV4-1 to TRBJ2-3; 13 nucleotides align to TRBD2. Germline V gene lookup returns CDR1 MGHRA and CDR2 YSYEKL. The CDR3 is made up of 15 amino acids. The ends lost 4 bases at V and 8 bases at J; junction bases unmatched: 6. CDR3 nucleotide sequence: TGCGCCAGCAGCCTGGGACTAGCGGGGACGAGTACGCAGTATTTT. Translation gives CASSLGLAGTSTQYF.

The J gene is TRBJ2-2, the V gene TRBV7-9, with D possibly TRBD2 on 5 matching bases. V lost 5 bases, J lost 5 bases, and 12 bases lay in between. Germline lookup yields CDR1 SEHNR and CDR2 FQNEAQ (reference sequence). This CDR3 spans 14 amino acids. CDR3 in DNA: TGTGCCAGCAGCCACGTTCGGAGGACCGGGGAGCTGTTTTTT. Encoded protein: CASSHVRRTGELFF.

The chain is built from TRBV6-5 and TRBJ1-2; no definite D call. The CDR3 sequence is 13 residues long. Per the germline V gene, CDR1 is MNHEY and CDR2 is SVGAGI. Deletions cut 0 bases from V and 5 bases from J, with 7 bases between. CDR3 sequence: CASSYSFGYGYTF. CDR3 nucleotides: TGTGCCAGCAGTTACTCGTTCGGTTATGGCTACACCTTC.

V and J are TRBV10-3 and TRBJ1-1, with a tentative D call TRBD1 (5 bases). The CDR3 consists of 14 residues. Trimming cost V 6 bases and J 0 bases, with 11 bases left between them. Germline V lookup: CDR1 ENHRY, CDR2 SYGVKD. Here the CDR3 reads CAIRDKILNTEAFF. The DNA of the CDR3 is TGTGCCATCAGGGACAAGATATTGAACACTGAAGCTTTCTTT.